The T cell receptor (beta chain) described here comes from a study of neurological immune-mediated disorders. This clonotype came up many times. Its matching antigen is unknown. The unsorted libraries originated from 2 million PBMCs kept at -80 C. The germline CDR1 and CDR2 sequences are SQVTM and ANQGSEA. Trimming removed 3 bases from V and 6 bases from J, with 7 bases in between. This CDR3 region has 11 residues. The authors produced cDNA by 5'RACE using 10-nucleotide random UMIs. One entry per CDR3 protein results from TCRdb running MiXCR on the 5' RACE reads. This sample has about 22,000 distinct CDR3 sequences, with about 10% found just once. Whole-study findings and limits: The greatest TCR clonal expansion occurred in HTLV-1-associated myelopathy and the least in multiple sclerosis, which fell below healthy controls. None of the CDR3 amino acid sequences of expanded clones were shared across subjects, and this suggested private repertoires in all groups.

The source is a woman aged 55-70 years with HTLV-1-associated myelopathy (HAM/TSP). The V and J genes are TRBV29-1 and TRBJ2-3; D remains unclear. The material sequenced was PBMCs. CDR3 in DNA: TGCAGCGTTGAGCTCGGGGATACGCAGTATTTT. Encoded protein: CSVELGDTQYF.